Shown below are 5 T cell receptor beta chains from a single sample sequenced in a study of early T cells in non-severe SARS-CoV-2 infection (dated by TCRdb to the early 2020s). Library method: 5' RACE. TCRdb shows the sequencer as NextSeq 500. In TCRdb, the public reads were trimmed at Q25 with fastp and aligned with MiXCR, with productive beta chains retained. Identical CDR3 proteins give one entry, which carries the most common genes and DNA. Within this sample are about 80,000 distinct CDR3 sequences, with over 9.5% of them counted one time only. About 3% of the sample rests with the top ten. Sample: whole blood. The receptors come from an adult who was a healthcare worker with PCR-confirmed SARS-CoV-2 infection or an uninfected control (not recorded which).

This clonotype was recorded at least ten times. The chain has TRBV2 and TRBJ1-1; D gene unclear. The CDR3 is 13 residues long. Germline CDR1 SNHLY, CDR2 FYNNEI. The germline V and J ends were trimmed by 5 bases and 8 bases, with 15 bases remaining between them. Here the CDR3 DNA reads TGTGCCAGCAGTCCCGCCCCCTATGGAGAAGCTTTCTTT. Protein product: CASSPAPYGEAFF.

The chain has TRBV7-6 and TRBJ2-1; 8 nucleotides match TRBD1. Germline V lookup: CDR1 SGHVS, CDR2 FNYEAQ. Trimming took 5 bases from V and 1 from J; bases not matched to a gene: 4. This CDR3 region has 15 residues. This CDR3 reads CASSARQGSYNEQFF. CDR3 DNA: TGTGCCAGCAGCGCCCGACAGGGGTCCTACAATGAGCAGTTCTTC.

The DNA of the CDR3 is TGTGCCAGCAGCCAAGCAACTAGCGGGAGGGCCTTCGGGGAGCTGTTTTTT. This sequence encodes CASSQATSGRAFGELFF. This chain links TRBV4-2 with TRBJ2-2; TRBD2 aligns across 13 bases. The CDR3 is 17 amino acids. Trimming took 1 base from V and 7 from J; bases not matched to a gene: 6. Looked up from germline, CDR1 is LGHNA and CDR2 is YNFKEQ.

CDR3 protein: CASSLFLAGGNEQFF. In DNA form, the CDR3 reads TGTGCCAGCAGCTTATTCCTAGCGGGAGGGAATGAGCAGTTCTTC. The chain is built from TRBV7-9 and TRBJ2-1; TRBD2 matches 12 bases. The germline V gene has CDR1 SEHNR and CDR2 FQNEAQ (reference sequence). The trim removed 2 bases at V and 7 bases at J, leaving 3 bases unmatched. CDR3 length: 15 amino acids.

J is TRBJ1-4 and V is TRBV6-6, with D possibly matching TRBD1 (6 bases). Per the germline V gene, CDR1 is MNHNY and CDR2 is SVGAGI (reference sequence). The CDR3 sequence is 13 residues long. Trimming stripped 5 bases from V and 7 bases from J, with 11 bases between. The CDR3 is CASSATRGEKLFF. In DNA, the CDR3 is TGTGCCAGCAGTGCAACCAGGGGTGAAAAACTGTTTTTT.